This paragraph reports one T cell receptor beta chain. The data were taken from a study of blood T cell repertoires in COVID-19. The CDR3 covers 15 residues. Germline V CDR1 and CDR2: KGHSH, LQKENI. Trimming took 4 bases from V and 11 from J; bases not matched to a gene: 9. TCRdb's table, derived via immunoSEQ multiplex PCR, lists solely in-frame clones and lacks some. Among 430,000 or so clones listed, 88% were seen once. The sample was PBMCs or T cells enriched from blood (not recorded which). This sequence was found in a woman between 18 and 30 years old who had been exposed to COVID-19. The chain has TRBV18 and TRBJ1-6, with TRBD1 identical over 9 bases. Written as DNA, the CDR3 is TGTGCCAGCTCACGGGTACAGGGGGCTCAGGCACCCCTCCACTTT. Protein sequence: CASSRVQGAQAPLHF.